What follows describes a single T cell receptor (beta chain). The table came from immunoSEQ multiplex PCR; TCRdb's copy has only in-frame clones and leaves some out. Among over 120,000 clones listed, 84% were seen once. The sample is drawn from a study of blood T cell repertoires in COVID-19. The ends lost 8 bases at V and 9 bases at J; junction bases unmatched: 11. The CDR3 totals 15 residues. The germline V gene encodes CDR1 MNHEY and CDR2 SVGAGI. The material sequenced was peripheral blood. This TCR derives from a human donor in a cohort sampled during active COVID-19. J is TRBJ2-1 and V is TRBV6-5, with 12 positions matching TRBD1. The CDR3: CASGRPGQGAGEQFF. CDR3 DNA sequence: TGTGCCAGCGGGAGACCGGGACAGGGGGCCGGTGAGCAGTTCTTC.